The 15 T cell receptor beta chains presented below share a single source sample, sequenced in a study of shared T cell receptors in the human thymus. Repertoires were generated with immunoSEQ multiplex PCR, while TCRdb's copy carries only in-frame clones and drops some. The sample shows 650,000 to 950,000 clones, roughly 85% of them seen only once. These sequences were also reported in another study, on human thymus T cells.

Sample: thymocytes. The receptors come from a girl under three years old with a congenital heart defect.

The rearrangement links TRBV9 to TRBJ1-2, with D perhaps TRBD1 (6 bases). The CDR3 is made up of 13 amino acids. The germline gives CDR1 SGDLS, CDR2 YYNGEE. V shed 4 bases and J shed 3 bases, with 10 bases lying between them. CDR3 coding DNA: TGTGCCAGCAGCCGCACAGGGTACTATGGCTACACCTTC. Translation: CASSRTGYYGYTF.

This chain links TRBV27 with TRBJ2-6; D possibly corresponds to TRBD2 (7 bases). Trimming pared 5 bases from V and 1 base from J, leaving 18 bases between. Per the germline V gene, CDR1 is MNHEY and CDR2 is SMNVEV (reference sequence). The CDR3 covers 18 residues. CDR3 loop: CASSPPWGGESGANVLTF. DNA of the CDR3: TGTGCCAGCAGTCCCCCCTGGGGGGGCGAGTCTGGGGCCAACGTCCTGACTTTC.

Only one count was recorded for this clone. J is TRBJ1-2 and V is TRBV25-1; a weak D match, TRBD1 (5 bases). Trimming removed 1 base at V and 4 bases at J, with 13 bases between. The CDR3 consists of 15 residues. Germline assignment: CDR1 MGHDK and CDR2 SYGVNS. The CDR3: CASSELGQEPYGYTF. In DNA form, the CDR3 reads TGTGCCAGCAGTGAATTGGGGCAGGAGCCCTATGGCTACACCTTC.

This rearrangement joins TRBV7-3 to TRBJ1-2; TRBD1 is a possible D gene (5 bases). The CDR3 sequence is 13 residues long. Trimming pared 4 bases from V and 5 bases from J, leaving 11 bases between. Germline values: CDR1 SGHTA, CDR2 FQGTGA. CDR3 protein: CASSSGGAYGYTF. The CDR3 DNA is TGTGCCAGCAGCTCAGGAGGGGCTTATGGCTACACCTTC.

To note about this clone: Other DNA sequences from this sample encode an identical CDR3 as well. The chain carries TRBV20-1 and TRBJ1-2; no clear D gene. Germline V CDR1 and CDR2: DFQATT, SNEGSKA (reference sequence). The CDR3 consists of 10 residues. V was trimmed by 6 bases and J by 5 bases, leaving 7 bases between them. The CDR3 is CSAPVYGYTF. CDR3 sequence (DNA): TGCAGTGCCCCCGTATATGGCTACACCTTC.

This chain joins TRBV7-9 and TRBJ1-5; D unresolved. The V gene lost 8 bases and the J gene lost 8 bases, with 16 bases spanning the gap. Per the germline V gene, CDR1 is SEHNR and CDR2 is FQNEAQ (reference sequence). The CDR3 contains 13 residues. CDR3 sequence (DNA): TGTGCCAGCCTTAAGAGGGCTTTGGAGCCCCAGCATTTT. Amino acid sequence: CASLKRALEPQHF.

This clone appeared a single time. The chain has TRBV5-1 and TRBJ2-3; 11 bases match TRBD2. V dropped 2 bases and J dropped 0; count of bases not matched to a gene: 8. This CDR3 has 18 residues. The germline CDR1 and CDR2 sequences are SGHRS and YFSETQ. CDR3 amino acids: CASSLLAGASSSTDTQYF. The CDR3 DNA follows: TGCGCCAGCAGCTTACTAGCGGGGGCGTCCTCTAGCACAGATACGCAGTATTTT. Supplemented by reference TRBV5-1 and TRBJ2-3, the full variable domain reads KAGVTQTPRYLIKTRGQQVTLSCSPISGHRSVSWYQQTPGQGLQFLFEYFSETQRNKGNFPGRFSGRQFSNSRSEMNVSTLELGDSALYLCASSLLAGASSSTDTQYFGPGTRLTVL.

This chain joins TRBV15 and TRBJ2-3; D uncertain. V was shortened by 1 base and J by 4 bases, with 12 bases between the two germline ends. The CDR3 is made up of 15 amino acids. Germline assignment: CDR1 LNHNV and CDR2 YYDKDF (reference sequence). The CDR3 protein is CATSRVSQPADTQYF. CDR3 DNA sequence: TGTGCCACCAGCAGAGTCTCACAGCCGGCAGATACGCAGTATTTT.

The chain employs TRBV30 and TRBJ2-2, with D possibly matching TRBD2 (5 bases). CDR1 and CDR2 from the germline V gene are GTSNPN and SVGIG (reference sequence). The CDR3 spans 17 residues. V was shortened by 5 bases and J by 4 bases, with 23 bases between the two germline ends. The chain's CDR3 is CAWLRALGPSGTGELFF. CDR3 DNA: TGTGCCTGGTTGAGGGCTTTAGGACCTTCAGGCACCGGGGAGCTGTTTTTT.

The chain recombines TRBV5-1 with TRBJ1-4; D is unclear. V gave up 4 bases and J gave up 8 bases, with 18 bases separating them. Germline loops: CDR1 SGHRS, CDR2 YFSETQ. The CDR3 has 15 amino acids. This CDR3 reads CASSQVGQPGEKLFF. CDR3 coding DNA: TGCGCCAGCAGCCAGGTAGGGCAACCGGGAGAAAAACTGTTTTTT.

The chain joins TRBV7-9 to TRBJ1-2; D is unclear. Trimming removed 1 base at V and 2 bases at J, with 11 bases between. This CDR3 has 15 amino acids. CDR1 is SEHNR and CDR2 is FQNEAQ in the germline V gene (reference sequence). CDR3 protein: CASSLDSSSNYGYTF. The CDR3 DNA is TGTGCCAGCAGCTTAGACAGCTCATCGAACTATGGCTACACCTTC.

The V call is TRBV2, the J call TRBJ1-2, with 7 bases fitting TRBD1. The J segment lost 2 bases and the V segment lost 8 bases, leaving 8 bases of the junction unmatched. From germline, CDR1 is SNHLY and CDR2 FYNNEI. The CDR3 is 14 residues long. CDR3 in amino acids: CASRDSPENYGYTF. The DNA of the CDR3 is TGTGCCAGCCGGGACAGCCCAGAGAACTATGGCTACACCTTC.

The sample holds one count of this clone. The chain employs TRBV6-5 and TRBJ1-1; 7 bases fit TRBD1. Trimming at V came to 0 bases and at J to 1 base, leaving 5 bases not matched to a gene. The CDR3 is made up of 16 amino acids. In germline, CDR1 is MNHEY, CDR2 SVGAGI. This CDR3 reads CASSYSARDRNTEAFF. The CDR3 nucleotides read TGTGCCAGCAGTTACTCTGCTCGGGACAGGAACACTGAAGCTTTCTTT.

The rearrangement uses TRBV5-1 and TRBJ1-2; 8 positions agree with TRBD1. This CDR3 contains 14 residues. Germline lookup yields CDR1 SGHRS and CDR2 YFSETQ. Trimming took 4 bases from V and 7 from J; bases not matched to a gene: 9. The CDR3 DNA sequence: TGCGCCAGCAGCACAGCAGGGGGCGCGATTGGCTACACCTTC. It is translated as CASSTAGGAIGYTF.

This clone has only a few counts. The V and J genes are TRBV15 and TRBJ1-5; D is ambiguous. CDR3 length: 17 amino acids. The germline V gene has CDR1 LNHNV and CDR2 YYDKDF (reference sequence). The germline V and J ends were trimmed by 3 bases and 0 bases, with 15 bases remaining between them. CDR3 nucleotide sequence: TGTGCCACCAGCAGGCCCAAGAAATCAGATAGCAATCAGCCCCAGCATTTT. It specifies CATSRPKKSDSNQPQHF.